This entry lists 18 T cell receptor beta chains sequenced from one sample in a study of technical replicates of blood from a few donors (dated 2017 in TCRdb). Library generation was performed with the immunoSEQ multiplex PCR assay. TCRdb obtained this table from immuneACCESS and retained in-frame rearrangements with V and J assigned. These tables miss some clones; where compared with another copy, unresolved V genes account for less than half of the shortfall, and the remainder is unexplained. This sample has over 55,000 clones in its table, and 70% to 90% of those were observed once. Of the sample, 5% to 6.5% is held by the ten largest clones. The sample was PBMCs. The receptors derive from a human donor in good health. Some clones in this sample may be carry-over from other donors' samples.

CDR3 bases: TGCAGCGTTGAGGGCGAAGGGAGAACCGGGGAGCTGTTTTTT. Amino acids: CSVEGEGRTGELFF. The chain combines TRBV29-1 with TRBJ2-2; D possibly corresponds to TRBD2 (5 bases). The CDR3 consists of 14 residues. Trimming shortened V by 3 bases and J by 5 bases, and 13 bases separated the two germline ends. Germline V gives CDR1 SQVTM, CDR2 ANQGSEA.

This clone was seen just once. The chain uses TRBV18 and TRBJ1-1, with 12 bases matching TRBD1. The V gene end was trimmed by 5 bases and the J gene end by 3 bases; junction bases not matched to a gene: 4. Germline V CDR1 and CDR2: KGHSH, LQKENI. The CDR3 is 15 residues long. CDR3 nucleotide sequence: TGTGCCAGCTCAGCGGGACAGGGGGCCTACACTGAAGCTTTCTTT. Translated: CASSAGQGAYTEAFF. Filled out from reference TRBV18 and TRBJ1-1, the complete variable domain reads NAGVMQNPRHLVRRRGQEARLRCSPMKGHSHVYWYRQLPEEGLKFMVYLQKENIIDESGMPKERFSAEFPKEGPSILRIQQVVRGDSAAYFCASSAGQGAYTEAFFGQGTRLTVV.

The CDR3 spells CASTPGRLAPSTDTQYF. In nucleotides, the CDR3 is TGTGCCAGCACCCCGGGGCGACTAGCGCCTAGCACAGATACGCAGTATTTT. The rearrangement uses TRBV13 and TRBJ2-3; 8 bases are a match to TRBD2. There are 17 residues in the CDR3. J lost 0 bases, V lost 7 bases, and 12 bases had no gene match. Per germline, CDR1 PRHDT and CDR2 FYEKMQ (reference sequence).

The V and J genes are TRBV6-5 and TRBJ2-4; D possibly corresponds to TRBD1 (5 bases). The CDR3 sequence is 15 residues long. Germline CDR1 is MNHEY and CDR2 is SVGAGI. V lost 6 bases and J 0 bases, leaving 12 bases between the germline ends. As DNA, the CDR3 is TGTGCCAGCAGCGCTGCAGGGTCAGCCAAAAACATTCAGTACTTC. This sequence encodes CASSAAGSAKNIQYF.

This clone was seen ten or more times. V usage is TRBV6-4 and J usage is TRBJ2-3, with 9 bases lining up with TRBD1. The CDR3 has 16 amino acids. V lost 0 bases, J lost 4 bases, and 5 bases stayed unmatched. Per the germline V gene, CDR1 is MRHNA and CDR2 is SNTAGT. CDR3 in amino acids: CASSDSTGQGADTQYF. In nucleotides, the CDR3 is TGTGCCAGCAGTGACTCAACGGGACAGGGTGCAGATACGCAGTATTTT.

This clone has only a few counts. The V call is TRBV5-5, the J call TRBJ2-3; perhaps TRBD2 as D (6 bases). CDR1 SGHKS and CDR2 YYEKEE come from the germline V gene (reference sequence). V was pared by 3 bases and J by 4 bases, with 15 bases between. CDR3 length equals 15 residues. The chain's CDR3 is CASSWMEGVADTQYF. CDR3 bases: TGTGCCAGCAGCTGGATGGAGGGTGTGGCAGATACGCAGTATTTT.

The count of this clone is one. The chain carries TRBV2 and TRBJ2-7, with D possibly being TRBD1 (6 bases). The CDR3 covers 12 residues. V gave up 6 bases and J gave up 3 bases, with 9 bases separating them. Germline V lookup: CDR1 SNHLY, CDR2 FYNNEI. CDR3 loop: CASRADSYEQYF. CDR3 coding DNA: TGTGCCAGCAGAGCGGACAGCTACGAGCAGTACTTC.

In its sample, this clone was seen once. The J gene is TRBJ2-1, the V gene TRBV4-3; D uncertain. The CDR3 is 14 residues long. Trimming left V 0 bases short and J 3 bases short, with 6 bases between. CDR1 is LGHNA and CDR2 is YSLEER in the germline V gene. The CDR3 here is CASSQDRNYNEQFF. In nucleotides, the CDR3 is TGCGCCAGCAGCCAAGACAGGAACTACAATGAGCAGTTCTTC.

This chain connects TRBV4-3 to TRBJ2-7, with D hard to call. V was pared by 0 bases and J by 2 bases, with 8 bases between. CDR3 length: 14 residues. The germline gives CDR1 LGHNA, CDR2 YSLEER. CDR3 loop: CASSQDVGAYEQYF. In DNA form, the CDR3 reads TGCGCCAGCAGCCAAGATGTAGGAGCCTACGAGCAGTACTTC.

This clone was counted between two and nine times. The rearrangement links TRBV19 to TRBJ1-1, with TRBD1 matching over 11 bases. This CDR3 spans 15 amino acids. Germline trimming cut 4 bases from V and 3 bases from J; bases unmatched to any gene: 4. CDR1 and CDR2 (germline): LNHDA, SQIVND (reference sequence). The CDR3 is CASSRGTGGDTEAFF. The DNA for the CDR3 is TGTGCCAGTAGTAGAGGGACAGGGGGAGACACTGAAGCTTTCTTT. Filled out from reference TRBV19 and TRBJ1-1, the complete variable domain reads DGGITQSPKYLFRKEGQNVTLSCEQNLNHDAMYWYRQDPGQGLRLIYYSQIVNDFQKGDIAEGYSVSREKKESFPLTVTSAQKNPTAFYLCASSRGTGGDTEAFFGQGTRLTVV.

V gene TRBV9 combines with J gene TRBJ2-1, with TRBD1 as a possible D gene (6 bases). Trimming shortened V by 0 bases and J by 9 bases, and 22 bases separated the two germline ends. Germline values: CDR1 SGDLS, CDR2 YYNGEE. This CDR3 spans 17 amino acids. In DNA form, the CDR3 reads TGTGCCAGCAGCGTAGGCAGGGGCACGCGCCCCGGTAGTGAGCAGTTCTTC. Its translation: CASSVGRGTRPGSEQFF.

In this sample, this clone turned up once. The CDR3: CASSQSKGAGYGYTF. CDR3 DNA: TGCGCCAGCAGTCAATCGAAGGGGGCTGGCTATGGCTACACCTTC. The chain has TRBV23-1 and TRBJ1-2, with 7 bases fitting TRBD1. TRBV23-1 is an ORF, and what it does is uncertain. The V segment lost 0 bases and the J segment 4 bases; nucleotides outside the gene matches: 5. This CDR3 has 15 amino acids.

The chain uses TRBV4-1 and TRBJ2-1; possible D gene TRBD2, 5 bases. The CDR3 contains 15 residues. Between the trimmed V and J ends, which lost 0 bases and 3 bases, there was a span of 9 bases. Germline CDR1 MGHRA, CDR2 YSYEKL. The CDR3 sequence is CASSQDPADYNEQFF. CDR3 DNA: TGCGCCAGCAGCCAAGATCCAGCGGACTACAATGAGCAGTTCTTC.

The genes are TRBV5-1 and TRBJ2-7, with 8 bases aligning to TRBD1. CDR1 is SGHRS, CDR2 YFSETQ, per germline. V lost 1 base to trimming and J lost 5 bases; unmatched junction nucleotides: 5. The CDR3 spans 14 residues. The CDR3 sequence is CASSLPGQGDEQYF. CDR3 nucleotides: TGCGCCAGCAGCTTGCCCGGACAGGGCGACGAGCAGTACTTC.

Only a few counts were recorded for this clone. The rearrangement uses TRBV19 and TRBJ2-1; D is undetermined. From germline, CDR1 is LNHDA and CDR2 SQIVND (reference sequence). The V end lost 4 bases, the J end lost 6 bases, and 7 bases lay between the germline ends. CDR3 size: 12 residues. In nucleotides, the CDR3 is TGTGCCAGTAGTAACGGCGGCAATGAGCAGTTCTTC. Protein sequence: CASSNGGNEQFF.

The CDR3 bases are TGTGCCAGCAGCCGGGACAGTAATGAAAAACTGTTTTTT. Translating it yields CASSRDSNEKLFF. The chain carries TRBV7-9 and TRBJ1-4, with 7 nucleotides matching TRBD1. The CDR3 length is 13 residues. Germline V gene sequence: CDR1 SEHNR, CDR2 FQNEAQ (reference sequence). The V and J ends lost 5 bases and 4 bases, in that order; junction bases with no gene match: 1.

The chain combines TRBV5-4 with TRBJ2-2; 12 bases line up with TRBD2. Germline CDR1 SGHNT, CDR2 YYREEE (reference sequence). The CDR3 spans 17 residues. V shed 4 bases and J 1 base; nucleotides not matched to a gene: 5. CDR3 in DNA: TGTGCCAGCAGCCAAACTAGCGGGGGGCGGAACACCGGGGAGCTGTTTTTT. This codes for CASSQTSGGRNTGELFF.

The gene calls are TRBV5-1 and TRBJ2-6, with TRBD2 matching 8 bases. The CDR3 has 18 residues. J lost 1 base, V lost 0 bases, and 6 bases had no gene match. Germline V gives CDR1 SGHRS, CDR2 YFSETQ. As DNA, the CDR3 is TGCGCCAGCAGCTTGGCCGCGGGGGGTCCTTCTGGGGCCAACGTCCTGACTTTC. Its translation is CASSLAAGGPSGANVLTF.